This T cell receptor (beta chain) originates from a study of blood T cell repertoires in COVID-19 (dated by TCRdb to 2020 to 2022). At the level of the whole study: Samples covering the acute and convalescent phases of COVID-19 were provided by collaborators in the United States, Italy and Spain. The material from the prospective study consisted of cDNA or gDNA derived from T cells, B-cell-depleted T cells, or PBMCs. Subjects who had been exposed to COVID-19, were actively infected with it, or had recovered from it provided the deeply sampled blood TCRbeta repertoires that made up the dataset. The repertoires were made available in a free public database intended to serve as a resource for research on the immune response to SARS-CoV-2. The samples were drawn from two sources: the first 160 participants of the ongoing ImmuneRACE study, and about 1,300 subjects contributed by 6 global collaborators. Nearly every sample came with metadata listing a de-identified subject ID, COVID-19 status, age in years and sex. Where available, HLA class I and class II types were taken from metadata supplied by the sample provider and were not determined by assay-based typing.

In the prospective study, participants were about 18 to 95 years old, resided in about two dozen geographic areas of the United States, and were enrolled through a virtual design. In the prospective study, participants were assigned to cohorts based on the clinical history participants reported in a screening survey and a study questionnaire. ImmuneRACE Cohort 3 recovered participants were defined by two consecutive negative NP/OP PCR tests, healthcare professional clearance, or symptom resolution. In the prospective study, mobile phlebotomists collected whole blood, serum and a nasopharyngeal or oropharyngeal swab from each participant. Prospective study participants could optionally give additional blood draws and questionnaires over an approximately 2-month period. Before DNA extraction, prospective study blood samples were shipped either frozen or at room temperature. The CDR3 measures 15 amino acids from cysteine to phenylalanine. Only the CDR3 portion is preserved as DNA: 45 bases, with reading frame beginning at the first base. From V the trimming removes 3 bases and from J it removes 4 bases, while the gene matches leave 8 bases of the junction unaccounted for. For CDR1 and CDR2, the germline V gene (reference sequence) lists LNHDA and SQIVND.

TCRbeta CDR3 regions were amplified from genomic DNA using the immunoSEQ Assay, a bias-controlled multiplex PCR. For the original study's pipeline: The number of nucleated cells in each sample was estimated from the amplification of reference gene primers within the assay. To quantify the absolute abundance of each unique TCRbeta CDR3 rearrangement, sequence reads were collapsed and filtered. For each sample, productive Simpson clonality was calculated as the square root of Simpson's diversity index over productive rearrangements. TCRdb holds this immuneACCESS table with in-frame rearrangements only. Some clones are missing; in checked studies, unresolved V genes explain under half, and the rest has no known cause. V and J calls and clone size are given by that table; D and trimming were obtained from the DNA. The table for this sample lists more than 150,000 clones; about nine tenths of them were counted only once. The ten largest clones take up about 2.2% of the sample.

About this clone: The antigen it binds to is not known. Within one base of it there is no much larger clone, and no base qualities were kept.

Study-level results and caveats: The amount of clinical and demographic metadata varied by source and participant and was provided uncurated.

In this chain, TRBV19 is recombined with TRBJ2-7; TRBD1 fits 8 bases in the junction. The clonotype was recovered from a woman under 40 who had recovered from COVID-19. Sequences were obtained from PBMCs or T cells enriched from blood (not recorded which). The sequence in DNA is TGTGCCAGTAGTATCCAGTCAGGGGGCAGATACGAGCAGTACTTC. Translated, it reads CASSIQSGGRYEQYF. This CDR3, with the reference TRBV19 and TRBJ2-7 proteins standing in past its ends, gives the full variable domain DGGITQSPKYLFRKEGQNVTLSCEQNLNHDAMYWYRQDPGQGLRLIYYSQIVNDFQKGDIAEGYSVSREKKESFPLTVTSAQKNPTAFYLCASSIQSGGRYEQYFGPGTRLTVT.